The 29 T cell receptor beta chains listed next were all sequenced from one sample in a study of blood T cell repertoires in COVID-19. Generated by immunoSEQ multiplex PCR, the TCRdb table keeps only in-frame clones and is missing some. The top ten clones hold approximately 40% of a sample with tens of thousands of clones, 85% of them seen once. Sequencing was done on a sample of peripheral blood. Every receptor here comes from a man of 80 years or more with acute or convalescent COVID-19.

The J gene is TRBJ1-2, the V gene TRBV28; D is possibly TRBD1 (5 bases). The CDR3 contains 13 residues. The germline V gene encodes CDR1 MDHEN and CDR2 SYDVKM. The ends were cut back, 8 bases at V and 4 bases at J, with 14 bases in the middle. CDR3 coding DNA: TGTGCCAGCGGGGCCGGCGCACGCTATGGCTACACCTTC. This translates into CASGAGARYGYTF.

The V call is TRBV20-1, the J call TRBJ2-7, with 8 positions matching TRBD2. Trimming cost V 3 bases and J 3 bases; bases outside gene matches: 10. There are 15 residues in the CDR3. CDR1 DFQATT and CDR2 SNEGSKA come from the germline V gene (reference sequence). CDR3 sequence (DNA): TGCAGTGCTAGTAGGGCGCGGGCGGGGGGCTACGAGCAGTACTTC. It codes for CSASRARAGGYEQYF.

The chain is built from TRBV20-1 and TRBJ1-3; no firm D call. V lost 3 bases to trimming and J lost 1 base, with 7 bases between them. Germline loops: CDR1 DFQATT, CDR2 SNEGSKA (reference sequence). The CDR3 contains 13 residues. The CDR3 reads CSASLYSGNTIYF. The CDR3 DNA follows: TGCAGTGCTAGTCTGTATTCTGGAAACACCATATATTTT.

This chain joins TRBV6-2 or TRBV6-3 and TRBJ1-5, with 10 nucleotides matching TRBD1. This CDR3 spans 16 amino acids. V was clipped by 6 bases and J by 4 bases; unmatched bases: 9. The germline V gene encodes CDR1 MNHEY and CDR2 SVGEGT. The CDR3 DNA sequence: TGTGCCAGCAGCCTACACCCGGGACAGGGGAATCAGCCCCAGCATTTT. Protein product: CASSLHPGQGNQPQHF.

The V gene is TRBV19, the J gene TRBJ1-2; a possible D gene is TRBD1 (5 bases). This CDR3 has 14 residues. The germline V gene has CDR1 LNHDA and CDR2 SQIVND (reference sequence). Trimming pared 4 bases from V and 7 bases from J, leaving 16 bases between. The CDR3 DNA is TGTGCCAGTAGTAACCTCAAGACAGCGCTTGGCTACACCTTC. This translates into CASSNLKTALGYTF.

The chain has TRBV28 and TRBJ1-3; D ambiguous. V lost 2 bases to trimming and J lost 4 bases, with 15 bases between them. The CDR3 loop spans 16 amino acids. CDR1 and CDR2 from the germline V gene are MDHEN and SYDVKM. The CDR3 here is CASSLLKATGGNTIYF. CDR3 coding DNA: TGTGCCAGCAGTTTACTTAAGGCGACTGGAGGAAACACCATATATTTT.

This clone came up once. V is TRBV14 and J is TRBJ2-7, with 7 nucleotides matching TRBD2. This CDR3 has 13 amino acids. The germline CDR1 and CDR2 sequences are SGHDN and FVKESK. V dropped 5 bases and J dropped 7; count of bases not matched to a gene: 8. CDR3 sequence: CASSGSGGWEQYF. CDR3 DNA sequence: TGTGCCAGCAGCGGCTCGGGGGGTTGGGAGCAGTACTTC.

The chain links TRBV29-1 to TRBJ1-4, with 7 positions matching TRBD1. The germline CDR1 and CDR2 sequences are SQVTM and ANQGSEA. This CDR3 contains 14 residues. Germline trimming cut 6 bases from V and 4 bases from J; bases unmatched to any gene: 8. The CDR3 here is CSVTGQAGNEKLFF. The CDR3 DNA reads TGCAGCGTAACCGGACAGGCTGGTAATGAAAAACTGTTTTTT.

V gene TRBV25-1 combines with J gene TRBJ1-1, with D possibly matching TRBD1 (6 bases). In germline, CDR1 is MGHDK, CDR2 SYGVNS. Trimming left V 4 bases short and J 5 bases short, with 11 bases between. This CDR3 has 13 amino acids. The CDR3: CASSGGGRTEAFF. CDR3 DNA sequence: TGTGCCAGCAGTGGGGGGGGGCGGACTGAAGCTTTCTTT.

The count of this clone is one. The V and J genes are TRBV28 and TRBJ1-1, with D unclear. The V end lost 9 bases, the J end lost 0 bases, and 8 bases lay between the germline ends. The CDR3 loop spans 12 amino acids. Germline V gene lookup returns CDR1 MDHEN and CDR2 SYDVKM. The CDR3 DNA reads as TGTGCCAGTCGGTCCCTGAACACTGAAGCTTTCTTT. Amino acid sequence: CASRSLNTEAFF.

CDR3 DNA: TGTGCCACCAGTGATTTATGGACTAGCGGGAACGTAAGAAATGAGCAGTTCTTC. This codes for CATSDLWTSGNVRNEQFF. The gene calls are TRBV24-1 and TRBJ2-1, with 12 bases matching TRBD2. The germline gives CDR1 KGHDR, CDR2 SFDVKD. This CDR3 is built from 18 residues. Unmatched junction bases numbered 10, after V lost 1 base and J lost 7 bases.

V usage is TRBV19 and J usage is TRBJ2-1, with 10 positions matching TRBD2. The V gene's germline CDR1 is LNHDA and CDR2 SQIVND (reference sequence). This CDR3 comprises 13 residues. The ends lost 7 bases at V and 9 bases at J; junction bases unmatched: 6. In nucleotides, the CDR3 is TGTGCCAGTACCAGCGGGAGGGCCGTTGAGCAGTTCTTC. Amino acids: CASTSGRAVEQFF.

This chain links TRBV28 with TRBJ2-5; D possibly corresponds to TRBD2 (6 bases). The CDR3 sequence is 13 residues long. Germline CDR1 and CDR2: MDHEN and SYDVKM. V gave up 10 bases and J gave up 5 bases, with 17 bases separating them. The CDR3 protein is CATEFRGKETQYF. The CDR3 DNA follows: TGTGCCACCGAATTTCGGGGGAAGGAGACCCAGTACTTC.

The chain couples TRBV18 to TRBJ1-5; 7 positions agree with TRBD1. V shed 0 bases, J shed 4 bases, and the junction held 3 bases outside the gene matches. This CDR3 contains 15 residues. Germline CDR1 is KGHSH and CDR2 is LQKENI. CDR3 sequence: CASSPPGQENQPQHF. The CDR3 DNA sequence: TGTGCCAGCTCACCACCCGGACAGGAAAATCAGCCCCAGCATTTT.

The V gene is TRBV7-9, the J gene TRBJ2-7; TRBD2 might be the D (6 bases). Germline CDR1 is SEHNR and CDR2 is FQNEAQ (reference sequence). Trimming stripped 1 base from V and 9 bases from J, with 13 bases between. The CDR3 covers 13 residues. The CDR3 reads CASSLGRDSVQYF. The DNA for the CDR3 is TGTGCCAGCAGCTTAGGGCGGGACTCCGTGCAGTACTTC.

The rearrangement links TRBV5-1 to TRBJ1-6, with 7 bases aligning to TRBD1. The trim removed 1 base at V and 7 bases at J, leaving 5 bases unmatched. The germline CDR1 and CDR2 sequences are SGHRS and YFSETQ. The CDR3 covers 15 residues. The CDR3 DNA is TGCGCCAGCAGCTTGACAGGGGCCCCAAATTCACCCCTCCACTTT. Encoded protein: CASSLTGAPNSPLHF.

The chain carries TRBV5-1 and TRBJ2-5; a weak D match, TRBD2 (6 bases). Per germline, CDR1 SGHRS and CDR2 YFSETQ. This CDR3 contains 14 residues. Between the trimmed V and J ends, which lost 0 bases and 5 bases, there was a span of 11 bases. The CDR3 loop reads CASSLGNGGETQYF. The CDR3 DNA reads TGCGCCAGCAGCTTGGGCAATGGGGGGGAGACCCAGTACTTC.

This chain uses TRBV15 with TRBJ1-3, with D perhaps TRBD1 (6 bases). CDR1 is LNHNV, CDR2 YYDKDF, per germline (reference sequence). Trimming left V 4 bases short and J 0 bases short, with 10 bases between. This CDR3 has 15 amino acids. In nucleotides, the CDR3 is TGTGCCACCAGCACGTCGGGACACTCTGGAAACACCATATATTTT. Protein sequence: CATSTSGHSGNTIYF.

In its sample, this clone was seen a few times. The chain carries TRBV6-1 and TRBJ1-6, with 7 bases aligning to TRBD1. The CDR3 is 15 residues long. V was clipped by 5 bases and J by 2 bases; unmatched bases: 3. Looked up from germline, CDR1 is MNHNS and CDR2 is SASEGT. The CDR3, as DNA: TGTGCCAGCAGTCAGACAGGGCCCTATAATTCACCCCTCCACTTT. Its translation: CASSQTGPYNSPLHF.

This chain links TRBV6-4 with TRBJ2-2; 9 bases line up with TRBD2. Germline V lookup: CDR1 MRHNA, CDR2 SNTAGT. J was trimmed by 2 bases and V by 4 bases; bases with no gene match: 2. The CDR3 has 15 residues. The CDR3 is CASSGLAGNTGELFF. The DNA of the CDR3 is TGTGCCAGCAGTGGGCTAGCGGGAAACACCGGGGAGCTGTTTTTT.

The chain carries TRBV11-2 and TRBJ2-2; 10 positions match TRBD2. V lost 4 bases and J lost 4; bases outside the gene matches: 12. The CDR3 consists of 18 residues. In germline, CDR1 is SGHAT, CDR2 FQNNGV. The CDR3 DNA reads TGTGCCAGCAGCTCCCTTAAAGGGCTAGCGGGGGTCACCGGGGAGCTGTTTTTT. It specifies CASSSLKGLAGVTGELFF.

The chain uses TRBV7-3 and TRBJ2-2, with 7 bases aligning to TRBD2. CDR1 is SGHTA and CDR2 is FQGTGA in the germline V gene. V shed 6 bases, J shed 2 bases, and the junction held 6 bases outside the gene matches. CDR3 size: 15 residues. CDR3 bases: TGTGCCAGCAGGTCGCTAGCGGTTAACACCGGGGAGCTGTTTTTT. It encodes CASRSLAVNTGELFF.

This chain connects TRBV18 to TRBJ2-1; the D is unclear. The germline CDR1 and CDR2 sequences are KGHSH and LQKENI. The CDR3 extends over 17 amino acids. The V end lost 3 bases, the J end lost 0 bases, and 15 bases lay between the germline ends. This CDR3 is CASSPPSARSSYNEQFF. The CDR3 nucleotides are TGTGCCAGCTCACCCCCCAGCGCCCGAAGCTCCTACAATGAGCAGTTCTTC.

In its sample, this clone was seen a few times. The chain couples TRBV7-3 to TRBJ2-3; no clear D. Germline assignment: CDR1 SGHTA and CDR2 FQGTGA. Trimming pared 5 bases from V and 2 bases from J, leaving 14 bases between. This CDR3 spans 15 amino acids. This CDR3 reads CASSGAGVLTDTQYF. CDR3 DNA: TGTGCCAGCAGCGGTGCCGGTGTTCTCACAGATACGCAGTATTTT.

The chain recombines TRBV21-1 with TRBJ2-7; the D call TRBD2 from the table was never checked on the DNA. TRBV21-1 is marked as a pseudogene. The CDR3 extends over 16 amino acids. The CDR3 protein is CASSTGSRESSYEQYF. DNA for the CDR3: TGTGCCAGCAGCACCGGGAGCCGGGAGAGTTCCTACGAGCAGTACTTC.

The chain recombines TRBV7-2 with TRBJ1-2; 7 bases match TRBD1. V was clipped by 1 base and J by 2 bases; unmatched bases: 1. Germline-derived CDR1 and CDR2 are SGHTA and FQGNSA. The CDR3 spans 14 residues. CDR3 in DNA: TGTGCCAGCAGCTTAGACAGGGGAAACTATGGCTACACCTTC. It specifies CASSLDRGNYGYTF.

There are a few counts of this clone. The J gene is TRBJ1-6, the V gene TRBV28; 7 bases map to TRBD1. V was pared by 4 bases and J by 6 bases, with 6 bases of the junction left unmatched. CDR1 and CDR2 (germline): MDHEN, SYDVKM. The CDR3 length is 15 residues. The CDR3 DNA reads TGTGCCAGCAGTTCACCAACAGGGGTTAATTCACCCCTCCACTTT. Protein product: CASSSPTGVNSPLHF.

This clone was counted only a few times. V and J are TRBV11-3 and TRBJ2-3; TRBD1 might be the D (5 bases). CDR3 length equals 14 residues. Trimming removed 0 bases from V and 6 bases from J, with 10 bases in between. Germline CDR1 SGHNT, CDR2 YENEEA. The CDR3 here is CASSLDPRVDTQYF. The CDR3 nucleotides read TGTGCCAGCAGCTTAGATCCCAGGGTGGATACGCAGTATTTT.

CDR3 sequence (DNA): TGTGCCAGCAGTTACCCAGGTTTCTCCTACAATGAGCAGTTCTTC. Translation: CASSYPGFSYNEQFF. V usage is TRBV5-4 and J usage is TRBJ2-1, with no clear D. The V and J ends lost 5 bases and 0 bases respectively, with 12 bases between them. This CDR3 has 15 residues. The germline V gene has CDR1 SGHNT and CDR2 YYREEE (reference sequence).